The 32 T cell receptor beta chains presented below share a single source sample, sequenced in a study of blood T cell repertoires in COVID-19. Assay: immunoSEQ multiplex PCR; the TCRdb copy retains only in-frame clones and omits some. The repertoire consists of 180,000 or so clones, with around 85% occurring once and the leading ten covering about 1.2%. The sequencing sample was made of peripheral blood. Source of these receptors: a man in his 60s who had recovered from COVID-19.

The chain has TRBV7-9 and TRBJ1-1; TRBD1 matches 7 bases. The length of the CDR3 is 12 residues. The V and J ends lost 5 bases and 8 bases, in that order; junction bases with no gene match: 5. CDR1 SEHNR and CDR2 FQNEAQ come from the germline V gene (reference sequence). CDR3 DNA sequence: TGTGCCAGCAGCGGTCTGACAGGGGAAGCTTTCTTT. Protein sequence: CASSGLTGEAFF.

The rearrangement uses TRBV2 and TRBJ2-1; weak D call: TRBD2 (7 bases). The germline V gene has CDR1 SNHLY and CDR2 FYNNEI. The CDR3 spans 15 residues. The ends were cut back, 5 bases at V and 7 bases at J, with 18 bases in the middle. This chain's CDR3 is CASSNAGAYTNEQFF. The DNA of the CDR3 is TGTGCCAGCAGTAATGCGGGGGCTTATACTAATGAGCAGTTCTTC.

The chain recombines TRBV24-1 with TRBJ2-5; D ambiguous. The CDR3 length is 14 residues. CDR1 is KGHDR and CDR2 is SFDVKD in the germline V gene. The V and J ends lost 1 base and 1 base respectively, with 6 bases between them. The CDR3 nucleotides are TGTGCCACCAGTGATTTTACTTCCCAAGAGACCCAGTACTTC. It is translated as CATSDFTSQETQYF.

This chain uses TRBV11-1 with TRBJ2-1; 7 nucleotides match TRBD1. The V gene's germline CDR1 is SGHAT and CDR2 FQDESV (reference sequence). V shed 5 bases and J 3 bases; nucleotides not matched to a gene: 4. The CDR3 has 14 amino acids. The CDR3 nucleotides are TGTGCCAGCAGCCCCGGGACAGACTACAATGAGCAGTTCTTC. Protein sequence: CASSPGTDYNEQFF.

The chain carries TRBV18 and TRBJ2-1; maybe TRBD1 (5 bases). V shed 0 bases and J shed 0 bases, with 9 bases lying between them. This CDR3 has 16 residues. Germline loops: CDR1 KGHSH, CDR2 LQKENI. The CDR3 nucleotides are TGTGCCAGCTCACCACCGGGGCGGAGCTCCTACAATGAGCAGTTCTTC. Its protein is CASSPPGRSSYNEQFF.

V gene TRBV2 combines with J gene TRBJ1-1; D possibly corresponds to TRBD1 (5 bases). V dropped 8 bases and J dropped 4 bases, with 11 bases sitting between them. The CDR3 consists of 12 residues. Germline-derived CDR1 and CDR2 are SNHLY and FYNNEI. CDR3 protein: CASFWGSTEAFF. CDR3 nucleotide sequence: TGTGCCAGCTTCTGGGGCTCCACTGAAGCTTTCTTT. Combining the CDR3 with reference TRBV2 and TRBJ1-1 gives the whole variable domain EPEVTQTPSHQVTQMGQEVILRCVPISNHLYFYWYRQILGQKVEFLVSFYNNEISEKSEIFDDQFSVERPDGSNFTLKIRSTKLEDSAMYFCASFWGSTEAFFGQGTRLTVV.

This clone was detected only once. The chain has TRBV9 and TRBJ1-2; TRBD1 matches 7 bases. Trimming took 3 bases from V and 8 from J; bases not matched to a gene: 7. The length of the CDR3 is 13 residues. CDR1 and CDR2 (germline): SGDLS, YYNGEE. The CDR3: CASSAGTVRGYTF. DNA of the CDR3: TGTGCCAGCAGCGCGGGGACAGTACGCGGCTACACCTTC.

The genes are TRBV5-1 and TRBJ2-7; 8 nucleotides agree with TRBD1. Germline CDR1 SGHRS, CDR2 YFSETQ. With V trimmed by 4 bases and J by 6 bases, 6 bases remained unmatched. The CDR3 is 13 residues long. Here the CDR3 reads CASSARQGTEQYF. The DNA for the CDR3 is TGCGCCAGCAGCGCCCGACAGGGGACCGAGCAGTACTTC.

The gene calls are TRBV6-1 and TRBJ1-1, with a weak D call TRBD1 (6 bases). From germline, CDR1 is MNHNS and CDR2 SASEGT. V shed 0 bases and J shed 10 bases, with 12 bases lying between them. The CDR3 totals 13 residues. DNA of the CDR3: TGTGCCAGCAGTGAAGCAAGGGGGATGGGAGCTTTCTTT. Protein: CASSEARGMGAFF.

The chain joins TRBV27 to TRBJ1-2, with 9 bases that match TRBD1. This CDR3 has 14 residues. With 4 bases clipped from V and 5 bases from J, the junction kept 5 bases outside the gene matches. Per germline, CDR1 MNHEY and CDR2 SMNVEV (reference sequence). The CDR3 nucleotides read TGTGCCAGCAGTTCGGGACAGGGTCAATATGGCTACACCTTC. Its translation: CASSSGQGQYGYTF.

V usage is TRBV30 and J usage is TRBJ2-2, with TRBD1 as a possible D gene (5 bases). Per germline, CDR1 GTSNPN and CDR2 SVGIG (reference sequence). V dropped 5 bases and J dropped 1 base, with 8 bases sitting between them. The length of the CDR3 is 13 residues. CDR3 nucleotides: TGTGCCTGGGAGCAGGGGAACACCGGGGAGCTGTTTTTT. It encodes CAWEQGNTGELFF. Full variable domain (rest looked up from reference TRBV30 and TRBJ2-2): SQTIHQWPATLVQPVGSPLSLECTVEGTSNPNLYWYRQAAGRGLQLLFYSVGIGQISSEVPQNLSASRPQDRQFILSSKKLLLSDSGFYLCAWEQGNTGELFFGEGSRLTVL.

CDR3 DNA: TGTGCCATCAGTACCGGGACAGGGGTCATGAACACTGAAGCTTTCTTT. It specifies CAISTGTGVMNTEAFF. V is TRBV10-3 and J is TRBJ1-1, with 10 bases matching TRBD1. The CDR3 length is 16 residues. Germline trimming cut 5 bases from V and 0 bases from J; bases unmatched to any gene: 6. Germline CDR1 and CDR2: ENHRY and SYGVKD.

This chain connects TRBV24-1 to TRBJ2-3; D call uncertain. Per germline, CDR1 KGHDR and CDR2 SFDVKD. Trimming pared 2 bases from V and 5 bases from J, leaving 7 bases between. The CDR3 has 13 residues. Here the CDR3 reads CATSDSPRDTQYF. CDR3 DNA sequence: TGTGCCACCAGTGATTCTCCTAGAGATACGCAGTATTTT.

This clone appeared once. The V gene is TRBV6-1, the J gene TRBJ1-2; no firm D call. The CDR3 is 11 residues long. V was trimmed by 3 bases and J by 7 bases, leaving 6 bases between them. CDR1 is MNHNS and CDR2 is SASEGT in the germline V gene. The CDR3 region is CASSDLRGYTF. In nucleotides, the CDR3 is TGTGCCAGCAGTGACCTCCGTGGCTACACCTTC.

This chain uses TRBV6-1 with TRBJ1-2; TRBD1 matches at 9 bases. CDR3 size: 14 residues. CDR1 and CDR2 (germline): MNHNS, SASEGT. Trimming at V came to 3 bases and at J to 2 bases, leaving 1 base not matched to a gene. Written as DNA, the CDR3 is TGTGCCAGCAGTGAGACAGGGGGAAACTATGGCTACACCTTC. Protein sequence: CASSETGGNYGYTF.

The J gene is TRBJ2-2, the V gene TRBV15; D is perhaps TRBD2 (5 bases). The CDR3 contains 14 residues. Germline V gene lookup returns CDR1 LNHNV and CDR2 YYDKDF (reference sequence). V was shortened by 0 bases and J by 5 bases, with 7 bases between the two germline ends. The CDR3 here is CATSRDPGTGELFF. The CDR3 nucleotides are TGTGCCACCAGCAGAGATCCGGGGACCGGGGAGCTGTTTTTT.

Points on this clone: Distinct nucleotide sequences in the sample also encode this CDR3. The gene calls are TRBV19 and TRBJ1-2, with no clear D. From germline, CDR1 is LNHDA and CDR2 SQIVND (reference sequence). This CDR3 comprises 14 residues. With 5 bases removed from V and 6 bases from J, the gap between germline ends came to 16 bases. CDR3 coding DNA: TGTGCCAGTAGTCCCTCAGGTGGGTCAAATGGCTACACCTTC. Translation: CASSPSGGSNGYTF.

V gene TRBV11-1 combines with J gene TRBJ2-5, with D maybe TRBD1 (6 bases). V was trimmed by 5 bases and J by 7 bases, leaving 20 bases between them. The germline V gene has CDR1 SGHAT and CDR2 FQDESV (reference sequence). This CDR3 region has 15 residues. The CDR3 nucleotides are TGTGCCAGCAGCCCGGGCTCTGGGGGACAAAGGACCCAGTACTTC. Encoded protein: CASSPGSGGQRTQYF.

The rearrangement links TRBV9 to TRBJ1-1; 7 nucleotides line up with TRBD1. Germline V CDR1 and CDR2: SGDLS, YYNGEE. This CDR3 is 18 amino acids long. V was clipped by 0 bases and J by 4 bases; unmatched bases: 15. CDR3 nucleotide sequence: TGTGCCAGCAGCGTAGGGGAGGACAGGCCAGTAAGTTTCACTGAAGCTTTCTTT. Protein sequence: CASSVGEDRPVSFTEAFF.

V usage is TRBV3-1 (or the pseudogene TRBV3-2) and J usage is TRBJ1-4; D is undetermined. V dropped 6 bases and J dropped 7 bases, with 9 bases sitting between them. The CDR3 sequence is 12 residues long. Germline V lookup: CDR1 LGHDT, CDR2 YNNKEL (reference sequence). This CDR3 reads CASSILSEKLFF. In nucleotides, the CDR3 is TGTGCCAGCAGTATCTTGTCTGAAAAACTGTTTTTT.

The chain joins TRBV14 to TRBJ2-1; no firm D call. CDR1 SGHDN and CDR2 FVKESK come from the germline V gene. Trimming removed 4 bases from V and 6 bases from J, with 4 bases in between. This CDR3 region has 11 residues. The CDR3 protein is CASSRSNEQFF. DNA for the CDR3: TGTGCCAGCAGCCGCAGCAATGAGCAGTTCTTC.

J is TRBJ2-3 and V is TRBV7-6; 7 bases are shared with TRBD2. V lost 2 bases and J lost 0; bases outside the gene matches: 5. Germline V gives CDR1 SGHVS, CDR2 FNYEAQ. The CDR3 contains 16 residues. The CDR3 loop is CASSLLSGGSTDTQYF. In DNA form, the CDR3 reads TGTGCCAGCAGCTTACTCTCCGGGGGGAGCACAGATACGCAGTATTTT.

The chain combines TRBV7-3 with TRBJ2-3; TRBD2 aligns across 8 bases. The CDR3 is 15 residues long. Germline lookup yields CDR1 SGHTA and CDR2 FQGTGA. V trimming: 1 base; J trimming: 2 bases; junction bases outside the gene matches: 2. The CDR3 sequence is CASSLNGGDTDTQYF. The CDR3 bases are TGTGCCAGCAGCTTAAACGGGGGGGACACAGATACGCAGTATTTT.

This chain connects TRBV7-8 to TRBJ2-7, with TRBD1 matching 7 bases. V shed 5 bases and J 2 bases; nucleotides not matched to a gene: 15. Germline V gene sequence: CDR1 SGHVS, CDR2 FQNEAQ. The CDR3 spans 17 residues. CDR3 bases: TGTGCCAGCAGCCGATACAAGGGTCCGGGACAGACCTACGAGCAGTACTTC. It translates to CASSRYKGPGQTYEQYF.

This chain connects TRBV6-5 to TRBJ2-7, with D maybe TRBD2 (6 bases). V was shortened by 9 bases and J by 3 bases, with 15 bases between the two germline ends. This CDR3 is 13 amino acids long. The germline gives CDR1 MNHEY, CDR2 SVGAGI. In DNA form, the CDR3 reads TGTGCCAGTTGGCCGGGACTGGGCTACGAGCAGTACTTC. This translates into CASWPGLGYEQYF.

The rearrangement uses TRBV4-2 and TRBJ2-1; tentative D call: TRBD2 (6 bases). Germline CDR1 LGHNA, CDR2 YNFKEQ. There are 13 residues in the CDR3. V was trimmed by 4 bases and J by 7 bases, leaving 11 bases between them. CDR3 residues: CASSPMAGNEQFF. In DNA form, the CDR3 reads TGTGCCAGCAGCCCTATGGCGGGAAATGAGCAGTTCTTC.

The chain joins TRBV19 to TRBJ1-5; D is perhaps TRBD1 (6 bases). The CDR3 is 17 amino acids. The germline V and J ends were trimmed by 7 bases and 0 bases, with 19 bases remaining between them. Germline V gives CDR1 LNHDA, CDR2 SQIVND (reference sequence). This CDR3 reads CASTGDTTSASNQPQHF. DNA for the CDR3: TGTGCCAGTACAGGGGACACAACTAGCGCTAGCAATCAGCCCCAGCATTTT.

The J gene is TRBJ1-2, the V gene TRBV5-1, with 7 bases matching TRBD1. Trimming at V came to 4 bases and at J to 5 bases, leaving 5 bases not matched to a gene. The CDR3 runs to 13 residues. In germline, CDR1 is SGHRS, CDR2 YFSETQ. The CDR3 is CASSVQGRYGYTF. CDR3 nucleotide sequence: TGCGCCAGCAGCGTACAGGGGCGGTATGGCTACACCTTC.

V and J are TRBV23-1 and TRBJ1-1; no clear D gene. TRBV23-1 is designated an ORF whose function remains uncertain. V was cut by 6 bases and J by 1 base, with 12 bases left in between. The length of the CDR3 is 14 residues. DNA of the CDR3: TGCGCCAGCAGCGCCGCGGAGGGGAACACTGAAGCTTTCTTT. Its protein product is CASSAAEGNTEAFF.

This chain connects TRBV5-1 to TRBJ1-4; possible D gene TRBD1, 6 bases. The CDR3 covers 14 residues. Deletions cut 2 bases from V and 11 bases from J, with 16 bases between. Per the germline V gene, CDR1 is SGHRS and CDR2 is YFSETQ. CDR3 residues: CASSFFGGSQKLFF. CDR3 in DNA: TGCGCCAGCAGCTTCTTTGGGGGCAGTCAGAAACTGTTTTTT.

The chain joins TRBV19 to TRBJ2-1, with D perhaps matching TRBD2 (7 bases). The V and J ends lost 3 bases and 4 bases respectively, with 16 bases between them. Germline V gene sequence: CDR1 LNHDA, CDR2 SQIVND (reference sequence). The CDR3 spans 16 residues. Here the CDR3 reads CASSIRPGGRYNEQFF. The CDR3, as DNA: TGTGCCAGTAGTATTCGGCCCGGGGGGCGGTACAATGAGCAGTTCTTC.

The rearrangement links TRBV7-9 to TRBJ2-3; 7 bases match TRBD1. J was trimmed by 3 bases and V by 9 bases; bases with no gene match: 9. CDR3 length: 14 amino acids. CDR1 and CDR2 from the germline V gene are SEHNR and FQNEAQ (reference sequence). In DNA, the CDR3 is TGTGCCAGGACTGACAGGGTATTGACAGATACGCAGTATTTT. Its translation is CARTDRVLTDTQYF.